This is a list of T cell receptor beta chains from one sample in a study of blood T cells in healthy people across ages. TCRdb passed the 5' RACE reads through MiXCR, listing each CDR3 protein once. The sample shows roughly 1.7 million distinct CDR3 sequences, almost 35% of them seen only once. Sequencing input: blood. These receptor sequences come from a woman aged 25 to 45 in good health. Each CDR3 is given with its conserved first and last residue. Each record gives: clone size, D gene, J gene, V gene, CDR3 protein, CDR3 DNA. D genes are given only for firm matches. Size is stated for part of the rows, as once, few or many counts, or as a class when the clone is expanded.

few TRBD2 TRBJ2-1 TRBV4-1 CASSQEGGPRKREYNEQFF TGCGCCAGCAGCCAAGAGGGGGGACCGAGGAAGCGGGAGTACAATGAGCAGTTCTTC
- TRBD2 TRBJ2-7 TRBV6-2/TRBV6-3 CASCGGNSYEQYF TGTGCCAGCTGCGGGGGGAACTCCTACGAGCAGTACTTC
- - TRBJ2-1 TRBV6-5 CASSSAGARYNEQFF TGTGCCAGCAGTTCTGCGGGGGCCCGGTACAATGAGCAGTTCTTC
- - TRBJ1-4 TRBV6-5 CASRAVGLWKLFF TGTGCCAGCAGGGCCGTGGGCCTTTGGAAACTGTTTTTT
- - TRBJ1-2 TRBV12-3/TRBV12-4 CASSPSVLQERGYTF TGTGCCAGCAGTCCTAGTGTACTACAGGAGAGGGGCTACACCTTC
few - TRBJ2-2 TRBV5-1 CASSLAANTGELFF TGCGCCAGCAGCTTGGCGGCTAACACCGGGGAGCTGTTTTTT
- TRBD2 TRBJ2-7 TRBV7-9 CASSPSSGMYYEQYF TGTGCCAGCAGCCCCTCTAGCGGGATGTACTACGAGCAGTACTTC
few - TRBJ2-7 TRBV3-1 CASSQGGLSGRLEQYF TGTGCCAGCAGCCAAGGGGGCCTATCCGGTCGTCTGGAGCAGTACTTC
- - TRBJ2-1 TRBV7-6 CASSLESSPAAQWEQFF TGTGCCAGCAGCTTAGAGTCTAGTCCGGCCGCACAATGGGAGCAGTTCTTC
once - TRBJ1-5 TRBV5-1 CARSPDSSNQAQHF TGCGCCAGGAGCCCGGACAGTAGCAATCAGGCCCAGCATTTT
- - TRBJ2-4 TRBV7-2 CASSFRQGPPKNIQYF TGTGCCAGCAGCTTTAGGCAGGGCCCGCCCAAAAACATTCAGTACTTC
- TRBD1 TRBJ2-1 TRBV6-4 CASRPRQGTPYNEQFF TGTGCCAGCAGGCCCCGACAGGGGACGCCCTACAATGAGCAGTTCTTC
few - TRBJ1-2 TRBV25-1 CASSEPLLMGYTF TGTGCCAGCAGTGAGCCCTTATTGATGGGCTACACCTTC
- TRBD1 TRBJ1-1 TRBV20-1 CSARDRARGNTEAFF TGCAGTGCGCGGGACAGGGCACGAGGGAACACTGAAGCTTTCTTT
- TRBD1 TRBJ1-2 TRBV25-1 CASRVPGQSPGYTF TGTGCCAGCAGGGTACCGGGACAGTCTCCGGGCTACACCTTC
- - TRBJ2-2 TRBV5-1 CASSLKGNTGELFF TGCGCCAGCAGCCTTAAAGGGAACACCGGGGAGCTGTTTTTT
few - TRBJ1-2 TRBV20-1 CSARVTPPIAYGYTF TGCAGTGCTAGAGTAACTCCACCCATAGCTTATGGCTACACCTTC
- TRBD1 TRBJ2-3 TRBV12-3/TRBV12-4 CASSLGTEGLKGFTDTQYF TGTGCCAGCAGTTTGGGGACAGAGGGCCTTAAAGGTTTCACAGATACGCAGTATTTT
- TRBD2 TRBJ2-1 TRBV7-2 CASSLDSSGTSNEQFF TGTGCCAGCAGCTTAGATTCTAGCGGTACCTCCAATGAGCAGTTCTTC
few - TRBJ1-2 TRBV7-3 CASSLSGRNYGYTF TGTGCCAGCAGCTTATCAGGGAGAAACTATGGCTACACCTTC
many TRBD1 TRBJ1-1 TRBV20-1 CRPQGGSEAFF TGCAGGCCCCAGGGGGGGTCTGAAGCTTTCTTT
- - TRBJ2-5 TRBV5-5 CASSPLGLEGATQYF TGTGCCAGCAGCCCACTCGGACTAGAGGGGGCGACCCAGTACTTC
- TRBD2 TRBJ2-3 TRBV9 CASSAYSSGSQDTQYF TGTGCCAGCAGCGCGTATTCTAGCGGGAGCCAAGATACGCAGTATTTT
- - TRBJ2-5 TRBV13 CASSFFYQETQYF TGTGCCAGCAGCTTTTTCTACCAAGAGACCCAGTACTTC
- - TRBJ2-5 TRBV20-1 CSARETGGETQYF TGCAGTGCTAGAGAAACAGGTGGCGAGACCCAGTACTTC
- - TRBJ2-2 TRBV20-1 CSARELVVTGELFF TGCAGTGCTAGGGAATTAGTTGTCACCGGGGAGCTGTTTTTT
few - TRBJ1-6 TRBV18 CASSSGANNSPLHF TGTGCCAGCTCATCAGGGGCGAATAATTCACCCCTCCACTTT
few - TRBJ2-6 TRBV10-3 CAISEYYGPSSGANVLTF TGTGCCATCAGTGAGTATTACGGGCCAAGCTCTGGGGCCAACGTCCTGACTTTC
few TRBD1 TRBJ1-2 TRBV10-3 CAISESGQGFSGYTF TGTGCCATCAGTGAGTCGGGACAGGGTTTCAGTGGCTACACCTTC
many - TRBJ2-5 TRBV30 CAWGRGQETQYF TGTGCCTGGGGCCGTGGCCAAGAGACCCAGTACTTC
- - TRBJ2-7 TRBV5-1 CASSGSGSPNEQYF TGCGCCAGCAGCGGCTCGGGGAGCCCAAACGAGCAGTACTTC
few TRBD2 TRBJ2-3 TRBV20-1 CSASSGSGDTQYF TGCAGTGCTAGTAGCGGGAGTGGGGATACGCAGTATTTT
- - TRBJ2-7 TRBV10-3 CAISGSAYEQYF TGTGCCATCAGTGGAAGCGCCTACGAGCAGTACTTC
few TRBD1 TRBJ2-3 TRBV20-1 CGPLMGQDTQYF TGCGGACCTTTGATGGGACAGGATACGCAGTATTTT
- TRBD2 TRBJ2-1 TRBV9 CASSVSAGDSYNEQFF TGTGCCAGCAGCGTTTCAGCGGGGGACTCCTACAATGAGCAGTTCTTC
- - TRBJ1-2 TRBV3-1 CASSQSRRYGNLRTNYGYTF TGTGCCAGCAGCCAAAGCCGACGGTACGGCAACTTACGGACTAACTATGGCTACACCTTC
few - TRBJ1-2 TRBV25-1 CASSEVGIYGYTF TGTGCCAGCAGTGAAGTAGGGATCTATGGCTACACCTTC
- - TRBJ1-5 TRBV27 CASSSGHSNQPQHF TGTGCCAGCAGTTCGGGACACTCAAATCAGCCCCAGCATTTT
- - TRBJ2-3 TRBV5-8 CASPPRLGDTQYF TGTGCCAGCCCACCCCGGTTAGGTGATACGCAGTATTTT
once - TRBJ1-2 TRBV28 CASRALHQDYGYTF TGTGCCAGCAGGGCCCTCCACCAGGACTATGGCTACACCTTC
- - TRBJ2-7 TRBV7-9 CASSSSLTTTSSYEQYF TGTGCCAGCAGCTCCTCACTGACTACCACCAGCTCCTACGAGCAGTACTTC
- TRBD2 TRBJ2-7 TRBV2 CASSLGTSGTSSYEQYF TGTGCCAGCAGTCTCGGGACTAGCGGAACCTCCTCCTACGAGCAGTACTTC
- TRBD1 TRBJ1-5 TRBV6-6 CASSWGSDRNQPQHF TGTGCCAGCAGTTGGGGATCGGACAGGAATCAGCCCCAGCATTTT
- - TRBJ2-5 TRBV6-6 CATGNPGPLREQYF TGTGCCACGGGAAACCCGGGCCCCCTCCGGGAGCAGTACTTC
few - TRBJ2-7 TRBV28 CASSLVGTNEQYF TGTGCCAGCAGTTTAGTAGGGACCAACGAGCAGTACTTC
many - TRBJ2-7 TRBV27 CASSLLATSISYEQYF TGTGCCAGCAGTTTACTAGCGACTTCAATCTCCTACGAGCAGTACTTC
- TRBD1 TRBJ1-1 TRBV5-1 CASTDGTGDTEAFF TGCGCCAGCACCGACGGGACAGGGGACACTGAAGCTTTCTTT
many - TRBJ2-3 TRBV7-3 CASSALGAGGADTQYF TGTGCCAGCAGCGCCCTTGGGGCAGGGGGGGCAGATACGCAGTATTTT
many TRBD2 TRBJ2-5 TRBV27 CASSPGTSGKETQYF TGTGCCAGCAGCCCCGGGACTAGCGGGAAAGAGACCCAGTACTTC
- - TRBJ2-1 TRBV5-1 CASSRALSSCNEQFF TGCGCCAGCAGCCGGGCTCTGAGCTCCTGCAATGAGCAGTTCTTC
- - TRBJ1-5 TRBV30 CAWSVAAGGYQPQHF TGTGCCTGGAGTGTGGCCGCTGGGGGGTATCAGCCCCAGCATTTT
- - TRBJ1-5 TRBV6-5 CASARDGAYPQHF TGTGCCAGCGCACGGGACGGAGCTTACCCCCAGCATTTT
- TRBD2 TRBJ2-2 TRBV5-1 CASSPGTSGSAGELFF TGCGCCAGCAGCCCTGGGACTAGCGGGAGCGCCGGGGAGCTGTTTTTT
few - TRBJ2-1 TRBV10-3 CAISGLGGPSGYNEQFF TGTGCCATCAGTGGACTGGGGGGGCCATCTGGCTACAATGAGCAGTTCTTC
- - TRBJ2-1 TRBV3-1 CASSGGGHEQFF TGTGCCAGCAGTGGAGGGGGCCATGAGCAGTTCTTC